Listed below are T cell receptor beta chains from one sample, sequenced in a study of Tregs in tolerant kidney transplant recipients. The table came from immunoSEQ multiplex PCR; TCRdb's copy has only in-frame clones and leaves some out. The sample shows about 81,000 clones, 90% to 95% of them seen only once. This sample comprised CD4+ T cells from blood (PBMCs), obtained 24 months after the transplant. The receptors derive from a human patient who received a combined kidney and bone marrow transplant. A share of the T cells may be of graft donor origin. Each CDR3 is given with its conserved first and last residue. Each record gives: V gene, clone size, D gene, J gene, CDR3 DNA, CDR3 protein. The D gene is left open where the match is weak. Rows give clone size only sometimes, using once, few, many, or a class for an expanded clone.

>TRBV6-1|NA|NA|TRBJ1-2
TGTGCCAGCAGTGAAACCCGGCAGGGGTGGGGTGGCTACACCTTC
CASSETRQGWGGYTF
>TRBV5-4|NA|TRBD1|TRBJ2-2
TGTGCCAGCAGCCGCGACAGGGCGAAAACCGGGGAGCTGTTTTTT
CASSRDRAKTGELFF
>TRBV7-2|NA|TRBD1|TRBJ2-7
TGTGCCAGCAGCTTAAACAGGGGAAAACCCTACGAGCAGTACTTC
CASSLNRGKPYEQYF
>TRBV7-8|NA|TRBD1|TRBJ1-5
TGTGCCAGCAGCATTGAGGGGGCTAGGGCGGGGCCCTGGTGGAAGTCGGATCAGCCCCAGCATTTT
CASSIEGARAGPWWKSDQPQHF
>TRBV9|NA|TRBD2|TRBJ2-1
TGTGCCAGCAGCGGGGGGACTAGCGGGAGGGCCAGTGAGCAGTTCTTC
CASSGGTSGRASEQFF
>TRBV6-1|NA|NA|TRBJ2-7
TGTGCCAGCAGTGAAAAGCGGCTCGAGGACTACGAGCAGTACTTC
CASSEKRLEDYEQYF
>TRBV4-1|once|NA|TRBJ2-1
TGCGCCAGCAGCCAAGATCGCTCGCTTTCGAGGGGGACCTTGTACAATGAGCAGTTCTTC
CASSQDRSLSRGTLYNEQFF
>TRBV11-2|NA|NA|TRBJ2-7
TGTGCCAGCAGCCCAGAGGCAAGCTACGAGCAGTACTTC
CASSPEASYEQYF
>TRBV28|NA|TRBD1|TRBJ2-7
TGTGCCAGCAGTTTATTCAGGGGGCTCTACGAGCAGTACTTC
CASSLFRGLYEQYF
>TRBV7-9|NA|TRBD1|TRBJ1-2
TGTGCCAGCAGCTCGTCCCGGGACAGGGGAGAGGGCTACACCTTC
CASSSSRDRGEGYTF
>TRBV28|NA|NA|TRBJ1-5
TGTGCCAGCAAGGCAGGAGGGTATAGCAATCAGCCCCAGCATTTT
CASKAGGYSNQPQHF
>TRBV5-1|NA|NA|TRBJ2-5
TGCGCCACCACCGAGACATGGGTGACGGAGACCCAGTACTTC
CATTETWVTETQYF
>TRBV27|NA|NA|TRBJ2-7
TGTGCCAGCAGTTTGGGGGGACGGCTTTACGAGCAGTACTTC
CASSLGGRLYEQYF
>TRBV7-2|once|NA|TRBJ2-5
TGTGCCAGCAGCTTAGGGCTCATTGGAGAGACCCAGTACTTC
CASSLGLIGETQYF
>TRBV5-1|NA|NA|TRBJ2-7
TGCGCCAGCAGCTCAAATGTCGGTGAGCAGTACTTC
CASSSNVGEQYF
>TRBV30|NA|NA|TRBJ1-6
TGTGCCTGGAGCCCGACAGCGAATAATTCACCCCTCCACTTT
CAWSPTANNSPLHF
>TRBV18|NA|TRBD1|TRBJ2-5
TGTGCCAGCTCACCACGGACAGGGGTCCAAGAGACCCAGTACTTC
CASSPRTGVQETQYF
>TRBV18|NA|NA|TRBJ2-2
TGTGCCAGCTCACCCAGGACAGCGAACACCGGGGAGCTGTTTTTT
CASSPRTANTGELFF
>TRBV2|NA|NA|TRBJ2-1
TGTGCCAGCAGTGAAAGGGGGTTAACCTACAATGAGCAGTTCTTC
CASSERGLTYNEQFF
>TRBV28|NA|TRBD1|TRBJ1-2
TGTGCCAGCAGAAGGACAGGTGAACCGGAAGGGCCGAACTATGGCTACACCTTC
CASRRTGEPEGPNYGYTF
>TRBV4-2|NA|NA|TRBJ1-4
TGTGCCAGCAGCCAAGATTTGGGCCGAAATGAAAAACTGTTTTTT
CASSQDLGRNEKLFF
>TRBV5-1|NA|NA|TRBJ2-5
TGCGCCAGCAGCCGGGAAGGCCCCCAGTACTTC
CASSREGPQYF
>TRBV6-1|NA|NA|TRBJ2-7
TGTGCCAGCAGTTGGAGCGCCCAAAGCTACTACGAGCAGTACTTC
CASSWSAQSYYEQYF
>TRBV4-3|NA|TRBD2|TRBJ2-2
TGCGCCAGCAGCCAAGAGCCGGGAGGGCTCACCGGGGAGCTGTTTTTT
CASSQEPGGLTGELFF
>TRBV6-1|NA|NA|TRBJ1-3
TGTGCCAGCAGTGAAGGGAGGGGAAACACCATATATTTT
CASSEGRGNTIYF
>TRBV18|NA|NA|TRBJ2-3
TGTGCCAGCTCACCCGACCAGGGGACAGATACGCAGTATTTT
CASSPDQGTDTQYF
>TRBV7-2|once|NA|TRBJ1-5
TGTGCCAGCAGCTTGTACAGTAGCAATCAGCCCCAGCATTTT
CASSLYSSNQPQHF